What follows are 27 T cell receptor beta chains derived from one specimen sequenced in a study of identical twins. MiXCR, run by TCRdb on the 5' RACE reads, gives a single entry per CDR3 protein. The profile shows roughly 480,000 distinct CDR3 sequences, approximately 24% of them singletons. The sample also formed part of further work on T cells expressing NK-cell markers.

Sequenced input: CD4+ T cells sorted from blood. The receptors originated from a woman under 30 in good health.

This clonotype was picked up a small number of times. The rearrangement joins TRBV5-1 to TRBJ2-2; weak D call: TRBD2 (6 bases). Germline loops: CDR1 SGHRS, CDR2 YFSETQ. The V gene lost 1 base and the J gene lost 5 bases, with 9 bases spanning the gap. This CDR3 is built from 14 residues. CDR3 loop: CASSLTRGTGELFF. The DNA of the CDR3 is TGCGCCAGCAGCTTGACTCGGGGGACCGGGGAGCTGTTTTTT.

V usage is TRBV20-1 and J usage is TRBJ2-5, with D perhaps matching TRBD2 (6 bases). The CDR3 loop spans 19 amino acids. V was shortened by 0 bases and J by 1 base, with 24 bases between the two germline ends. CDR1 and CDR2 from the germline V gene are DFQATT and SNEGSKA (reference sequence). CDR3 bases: TGCAGTGCTAGAGATCGGGGGTCCAGCCGGGACCCCTCCCAAGAGACCCAGTACTTC. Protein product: CSARDRGSSRDPSQETQYF.

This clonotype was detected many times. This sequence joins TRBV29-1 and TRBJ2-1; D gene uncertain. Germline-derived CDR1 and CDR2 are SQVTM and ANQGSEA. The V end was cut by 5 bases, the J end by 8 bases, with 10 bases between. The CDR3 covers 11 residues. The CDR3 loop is CSVSSFDEQFF. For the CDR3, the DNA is TGCAGCGTTAGTTCCTTCGATGAGCAGTTCTTC.

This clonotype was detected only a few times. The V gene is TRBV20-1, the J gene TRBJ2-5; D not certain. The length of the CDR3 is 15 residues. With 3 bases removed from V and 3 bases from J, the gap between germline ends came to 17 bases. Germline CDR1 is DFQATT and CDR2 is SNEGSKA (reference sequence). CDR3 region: CSARNPRAGEETQYF. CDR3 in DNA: TGCAGTGCTAGGAACCCCCGGGCAGGCGAAGAGACCCAGTACTTC.

CDR3 in DNA: TGTGCCAGCAGCTTCCCAGATGTCTCCTACGAGCAGTACTTC. The encoded protein is CASSFPDVSYEQYF. The chain has TRBV5-6 and TRBJ2-7, with D hard to call. V gave up 2 bases and J gave up 0 bases, with 9 bases separating them. The CDR3 totals 14 residues. The germline gives CDR1 SGHDT, CDR2 YYEEEE. Using reference TRBV5-6 and TRBJ2-7 for the parts outside the CDR3, the full variable domain is DAGVTQSPTHLIKTRGQQVTLRCSPKSGHDTVSWYQQALGQGPQFIFQYYEEEERQRGNFPDRFSGHQFPNYSSELNVNALLLGDSALYLCASSFPDVSYEQYFGPGTRLTVT.

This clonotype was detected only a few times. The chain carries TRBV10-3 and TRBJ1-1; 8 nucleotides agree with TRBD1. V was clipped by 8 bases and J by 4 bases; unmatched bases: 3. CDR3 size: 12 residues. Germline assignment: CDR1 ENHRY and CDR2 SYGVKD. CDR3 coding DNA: TGTGCCATCCAGGGGGCCGCCACTGAAGCTTTCTTT. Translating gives CAIQGAATEAFF.

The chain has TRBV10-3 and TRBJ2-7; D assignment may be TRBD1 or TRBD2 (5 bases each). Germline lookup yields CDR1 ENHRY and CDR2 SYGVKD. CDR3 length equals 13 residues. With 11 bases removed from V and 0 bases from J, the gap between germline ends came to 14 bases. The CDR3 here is CAARGESSYEQYF. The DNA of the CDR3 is TGTGCCGCCAGAGGGGAGAGCTCCTACGAGCAGTACTTC.

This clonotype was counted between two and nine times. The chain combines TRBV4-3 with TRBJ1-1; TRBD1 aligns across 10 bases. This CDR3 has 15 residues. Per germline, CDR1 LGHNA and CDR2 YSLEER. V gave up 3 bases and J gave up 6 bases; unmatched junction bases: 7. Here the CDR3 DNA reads TGCGCCAGCAGCCATGCCGGGACAGGGGTTTCTGAAGCTTTCTTT. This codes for CASSHAGTGVSEAFF.

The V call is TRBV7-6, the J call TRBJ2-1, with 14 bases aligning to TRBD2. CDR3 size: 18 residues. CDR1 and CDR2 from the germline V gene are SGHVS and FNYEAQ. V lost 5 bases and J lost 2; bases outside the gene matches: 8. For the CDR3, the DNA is TGTGCCAGCAGCCCCCGACTAGCGGGGGGGCTGGCCTACAATGAGCAGTTCTTC. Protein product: CASSPRLAGGLAYNEQFF.

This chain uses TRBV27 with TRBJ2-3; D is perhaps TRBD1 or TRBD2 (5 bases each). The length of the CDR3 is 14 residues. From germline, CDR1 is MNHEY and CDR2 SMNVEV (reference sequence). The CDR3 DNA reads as TGTGTCTCCGAGAGGGGCGGGAGCACAGATACGCAGTATTTT. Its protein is CVSERGGSTDTQYF.

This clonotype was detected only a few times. CDR3 residues: CASSPGGGNEQYF. Here the CDR3 DNA reads TGCGCCAGCAGCCCTGGAGGGGGGAACGAGCAGTACTTC. V usage is TRBV5-1 and J usage is TRBJ2-7; D tentatively fits TRBD1 or TRBD2 (6 bases each). This CDR3 comprises 13 residues. V was pared by 4 bases and J by 5 bases, with 13 bases between. Germline V gives CDR1 SGHRS, CDR2 YFSETQ.

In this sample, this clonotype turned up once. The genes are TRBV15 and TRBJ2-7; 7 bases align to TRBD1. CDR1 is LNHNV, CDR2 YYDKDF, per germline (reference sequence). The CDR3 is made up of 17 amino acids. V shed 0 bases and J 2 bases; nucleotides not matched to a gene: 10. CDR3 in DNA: TGTGCCACCAGCAGAGACCTGGACCGACAGGGACCCTACGAGCAGTACTTC. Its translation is CATSRDLDRQGPYEQYF. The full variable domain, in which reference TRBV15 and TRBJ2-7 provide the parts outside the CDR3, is DAMVIQNPRYQVTQFGKPVTLSCSQTLNHNVMYWYQQKSSQAPKLLFHYYDKDFNNEADTPDNFQSRRPNTSFCFLDIRSPGLGDTAMYLCATSRDLDRQGPYEQYFGPGTRLTVT.

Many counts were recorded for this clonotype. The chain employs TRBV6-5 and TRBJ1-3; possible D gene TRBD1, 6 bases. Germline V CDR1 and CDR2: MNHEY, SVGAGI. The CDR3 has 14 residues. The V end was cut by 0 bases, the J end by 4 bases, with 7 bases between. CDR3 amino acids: CASSYSGTGNTIYF. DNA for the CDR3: TGTGCCAGCAGTTACTCCGGGACAGGAAACACCATATATTTT.

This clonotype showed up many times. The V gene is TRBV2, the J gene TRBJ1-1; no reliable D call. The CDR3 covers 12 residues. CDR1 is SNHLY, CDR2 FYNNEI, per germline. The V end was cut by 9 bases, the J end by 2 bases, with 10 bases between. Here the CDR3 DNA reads TGTGCCAGAAAGGGTAGAAACACTGAAGCTTTCTTT. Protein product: CARKGRNTEAFF.

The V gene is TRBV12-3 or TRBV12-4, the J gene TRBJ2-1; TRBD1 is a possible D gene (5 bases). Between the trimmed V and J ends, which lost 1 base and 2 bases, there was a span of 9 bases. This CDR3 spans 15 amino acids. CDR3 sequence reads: CASSLDQGAYNEQFF. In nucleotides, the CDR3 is TGTGCCAGCAGTTTAGATCAGGGCGCCTACAATGAGCAGTTCTTC.

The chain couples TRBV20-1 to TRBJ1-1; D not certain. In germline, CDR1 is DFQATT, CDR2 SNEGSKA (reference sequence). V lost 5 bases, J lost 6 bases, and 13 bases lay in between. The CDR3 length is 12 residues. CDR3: CSAARETPEAFF. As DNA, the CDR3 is TGCAGTGCTGCCCGGGAGACCCCTGAAGCTTTCTTT.

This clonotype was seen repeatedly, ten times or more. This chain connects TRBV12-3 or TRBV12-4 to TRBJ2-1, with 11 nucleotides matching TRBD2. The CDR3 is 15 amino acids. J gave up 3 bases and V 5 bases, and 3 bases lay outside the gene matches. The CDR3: CASSDTSGSYNEQFF. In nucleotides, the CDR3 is TGTGCCAGCAGTGATACTAGCGGGAGCTACAATGAGCAGTTCTTC.

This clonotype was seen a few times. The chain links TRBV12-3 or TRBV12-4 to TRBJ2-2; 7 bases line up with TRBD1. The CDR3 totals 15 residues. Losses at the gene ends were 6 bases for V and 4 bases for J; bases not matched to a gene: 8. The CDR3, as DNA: TGTGCCAGCAGCCTCCGACAGGGCCGCACCGGGGAGCTGTTTTTT. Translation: CASSLRQGRTGELFF.

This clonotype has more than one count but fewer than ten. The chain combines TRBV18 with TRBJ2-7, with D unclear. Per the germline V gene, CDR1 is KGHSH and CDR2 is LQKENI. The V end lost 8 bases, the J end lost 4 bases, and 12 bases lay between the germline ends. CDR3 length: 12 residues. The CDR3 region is CASREVEYEQYF. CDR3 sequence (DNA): TGTGCCAGCCGAGAGGTGGAGTACGAGCAGTACTTC.

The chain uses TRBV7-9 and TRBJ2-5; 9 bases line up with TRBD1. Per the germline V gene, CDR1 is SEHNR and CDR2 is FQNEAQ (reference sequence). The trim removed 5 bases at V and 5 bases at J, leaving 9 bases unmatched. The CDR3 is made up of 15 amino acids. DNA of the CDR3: TGTGCCAGCAGCCCTTCCTGGGACAGGGCGGAGACCCAGTACTTC. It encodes CASSPSWDRAETQYF.

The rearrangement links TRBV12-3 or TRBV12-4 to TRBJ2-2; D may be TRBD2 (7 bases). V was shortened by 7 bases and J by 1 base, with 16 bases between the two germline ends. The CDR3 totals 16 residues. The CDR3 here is CASTSGGGRNTGELFF. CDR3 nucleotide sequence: TGTGCCAGCACCTCCGGGGGCGGGAGGAACACCGGGGAGCTGTTTTTT.

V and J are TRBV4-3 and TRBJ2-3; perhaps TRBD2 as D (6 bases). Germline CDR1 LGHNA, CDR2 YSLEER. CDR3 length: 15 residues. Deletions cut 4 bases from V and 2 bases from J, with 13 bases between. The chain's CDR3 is CASSLQWEATDTQYF. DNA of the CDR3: TGCGCCAGCAGCCTCCAGTGGGAGGCCACAGATACGCAGTATTTT.

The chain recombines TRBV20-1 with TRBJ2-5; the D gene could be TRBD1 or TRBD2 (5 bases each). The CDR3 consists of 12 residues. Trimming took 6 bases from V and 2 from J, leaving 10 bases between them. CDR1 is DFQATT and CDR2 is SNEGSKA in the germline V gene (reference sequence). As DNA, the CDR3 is TGCAGTGCAGCCGAGGGGCAAGAGACCCAGTACTTC. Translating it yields CSAAEGQETQYF.

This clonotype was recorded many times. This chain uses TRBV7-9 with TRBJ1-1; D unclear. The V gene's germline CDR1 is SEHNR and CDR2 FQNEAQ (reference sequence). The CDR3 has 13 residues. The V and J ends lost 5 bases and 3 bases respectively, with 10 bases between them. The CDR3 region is CASSPSRDTEAFF. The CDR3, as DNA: TGTGCCAGCAGCCCCTCTCGGGACACTGAAGCTTTCTTT.

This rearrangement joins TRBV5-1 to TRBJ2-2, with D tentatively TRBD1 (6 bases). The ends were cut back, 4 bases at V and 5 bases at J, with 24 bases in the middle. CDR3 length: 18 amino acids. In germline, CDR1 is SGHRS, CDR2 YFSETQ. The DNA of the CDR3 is TGCGCCAGCAGCAAGTCCGCCGAACAGGGCGGAGAAACCGGGGAGCTGTTTTTT. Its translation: CASSKSAEQGGETGELFF. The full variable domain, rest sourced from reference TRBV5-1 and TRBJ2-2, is KAGVTQTPRYLIKTRGQQVTLSCSPISGHRSVSWYQQTPGQGLQFLFEYFSETQRNKGNFPGRFSGRQFSNSRSEMNVSTLELGDSALYLCASSKSAEQGGETGELFFGEGSRLTVL.

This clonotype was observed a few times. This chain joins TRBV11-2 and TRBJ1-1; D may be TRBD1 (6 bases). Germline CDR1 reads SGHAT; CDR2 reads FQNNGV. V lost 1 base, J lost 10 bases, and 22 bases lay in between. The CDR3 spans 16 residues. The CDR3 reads CASSLGGGTGGLRAFF. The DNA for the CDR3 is TGTGCCAGCAGCTTAGGCGGGGGCACCGGGGGCCTAAGAGCTTTCTTT.

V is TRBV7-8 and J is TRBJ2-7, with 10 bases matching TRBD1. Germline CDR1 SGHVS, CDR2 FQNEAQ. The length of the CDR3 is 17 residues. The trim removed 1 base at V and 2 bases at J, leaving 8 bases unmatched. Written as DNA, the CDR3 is TGTGCCAGCAGCTTAGTGGGGGGACAGGGGACGACCTACGAGCAGTACTTC. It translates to CASSLVGGQGTTYEQYF.